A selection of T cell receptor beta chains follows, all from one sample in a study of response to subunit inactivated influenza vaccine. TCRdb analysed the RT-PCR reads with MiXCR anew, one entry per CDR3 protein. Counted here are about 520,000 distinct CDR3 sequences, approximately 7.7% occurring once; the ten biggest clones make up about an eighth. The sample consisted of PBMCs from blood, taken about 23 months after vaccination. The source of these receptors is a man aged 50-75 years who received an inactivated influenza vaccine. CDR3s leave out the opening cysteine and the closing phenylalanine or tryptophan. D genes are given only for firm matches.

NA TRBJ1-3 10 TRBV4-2 ASSTSGNTIY
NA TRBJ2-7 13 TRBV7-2 ASSFQALHTYEQY
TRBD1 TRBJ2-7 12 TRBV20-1 SAAPATGDYEQY
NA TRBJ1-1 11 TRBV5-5 ASSLVGFAEAF
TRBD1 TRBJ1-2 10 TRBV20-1 SASLGQGPIT
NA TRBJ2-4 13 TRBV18 ASSPPGDPKNIQY
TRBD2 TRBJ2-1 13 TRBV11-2 ASSLRLGLAYEQF
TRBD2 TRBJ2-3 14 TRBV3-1 ASSQDQTSGTDTQY
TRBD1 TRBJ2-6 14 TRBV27 ASSPRGLVGANVLT
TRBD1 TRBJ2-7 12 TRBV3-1 ASRNAGTGNEQY
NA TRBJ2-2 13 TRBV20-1 SARRHSTSTGELF
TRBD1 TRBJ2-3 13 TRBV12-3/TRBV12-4 ASSLGQGAQDTQY
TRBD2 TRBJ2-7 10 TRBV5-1 ASSGTTYERY
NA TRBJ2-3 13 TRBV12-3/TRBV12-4 ASSLVTAGTDTQY
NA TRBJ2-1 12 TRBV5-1 ASSFQGTYNEQF
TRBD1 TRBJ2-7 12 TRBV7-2 ASSLEQGGYEQY
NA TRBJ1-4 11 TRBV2 ASLGGPSEKLF
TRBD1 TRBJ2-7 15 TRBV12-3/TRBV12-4 ASSPTAGTGNPYEQY
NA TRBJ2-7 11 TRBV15 ATSTRDPYEQY
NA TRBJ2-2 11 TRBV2 ASSIAPPGELF
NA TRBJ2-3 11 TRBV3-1 ASSQNQADTQY
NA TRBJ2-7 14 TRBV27 ASSLSRGTGSYEQY
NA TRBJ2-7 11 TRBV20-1 SANDKTDYEQY
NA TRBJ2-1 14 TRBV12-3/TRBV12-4 ASSRSVSGRGYEQF
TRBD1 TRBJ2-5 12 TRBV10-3 AISQTGYQETQY
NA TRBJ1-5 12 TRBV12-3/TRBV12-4 ASSSQGYRQPQH
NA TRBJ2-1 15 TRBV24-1 ATSVSMRTGGPNEQF
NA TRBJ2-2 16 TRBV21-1 ASSKVEGGLAVTGELF
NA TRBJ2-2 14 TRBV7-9 ASSAYGPGTAGELF
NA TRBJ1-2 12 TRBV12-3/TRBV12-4 ASSSLPAAQGYT
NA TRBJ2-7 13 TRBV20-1 SAGRTTGATGEQY
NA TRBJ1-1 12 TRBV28 ASKISQRNTEAF
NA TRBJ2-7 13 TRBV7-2 ASSLEQVFPLEQY
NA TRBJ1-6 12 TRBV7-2 ASSFRSYNSPLH
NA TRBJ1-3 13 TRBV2 ASSLQGGAGNTIY
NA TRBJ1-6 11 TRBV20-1 SARLQGVSPLH
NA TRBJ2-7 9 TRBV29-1 SGGNVYEQY
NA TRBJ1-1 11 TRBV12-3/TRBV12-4 ASRDAGNTEAF
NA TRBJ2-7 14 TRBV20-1 SARDRGAARLYEQY
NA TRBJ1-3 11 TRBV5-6 ASSPGGVDTIY
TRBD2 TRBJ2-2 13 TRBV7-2 ASSALATSTGELF
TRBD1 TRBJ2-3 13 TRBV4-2 ASSQADRVTDTQY
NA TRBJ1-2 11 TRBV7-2 ASSPGRPYGYT